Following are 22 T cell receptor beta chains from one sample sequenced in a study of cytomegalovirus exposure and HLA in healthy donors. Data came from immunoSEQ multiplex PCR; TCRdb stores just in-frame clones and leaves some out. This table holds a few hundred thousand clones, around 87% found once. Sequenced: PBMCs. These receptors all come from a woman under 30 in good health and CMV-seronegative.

CDR3 DNA sequence: TGTGCCAGCAGACCCCCGACGACAAGTGAAAAACTGTTTTTT. This encodes CASRPPTTSEKLFF. The gene calls are TRBV28 and TRBJ1-4; D gene uncertain. Trimming stripped 6 bases from V and 7 bases from J, with 15 bases between. Germline assignment: CDR1 MDHEN and CDR2 SYDVKM. This CDR3 spans 14 amino acids.

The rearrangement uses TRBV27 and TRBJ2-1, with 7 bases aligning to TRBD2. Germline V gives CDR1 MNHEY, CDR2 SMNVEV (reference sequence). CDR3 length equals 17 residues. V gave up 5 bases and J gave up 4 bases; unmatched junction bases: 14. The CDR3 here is CASSVGILAVGYNEQFF. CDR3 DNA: TGTGCCAGCAGTGTCGGAATTCTAGCGGTCGGATACAATGAGCAGTTCTTC.

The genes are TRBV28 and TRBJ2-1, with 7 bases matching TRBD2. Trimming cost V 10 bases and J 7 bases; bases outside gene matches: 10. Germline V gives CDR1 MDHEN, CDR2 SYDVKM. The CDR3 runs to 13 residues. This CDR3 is CATMNAAGNEQFF. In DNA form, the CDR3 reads TGTGCCACCATGAACGCAGCGGGGAATGAGCAGTTCTTC. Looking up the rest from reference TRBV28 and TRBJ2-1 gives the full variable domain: DVKVTQSSRYLVKRTGEKVFLECVQDMDHENMFWYRQDPGLGLRLIYFSYDVKMKEKGDIPEGYSVSREKKERFSLILESASTNQTSMYLCATMNAAGNEQFFGPGTRLTVL.

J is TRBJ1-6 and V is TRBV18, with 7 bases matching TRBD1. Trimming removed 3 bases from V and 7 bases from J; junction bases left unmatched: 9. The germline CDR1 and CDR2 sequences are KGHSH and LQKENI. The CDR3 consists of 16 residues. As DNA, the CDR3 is TGTGCCAGCTCACCTGGAAAGGGGGCTCCCAATTCACCCCTCCACTTT. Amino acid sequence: CASSPGKGAPNSPLHF.

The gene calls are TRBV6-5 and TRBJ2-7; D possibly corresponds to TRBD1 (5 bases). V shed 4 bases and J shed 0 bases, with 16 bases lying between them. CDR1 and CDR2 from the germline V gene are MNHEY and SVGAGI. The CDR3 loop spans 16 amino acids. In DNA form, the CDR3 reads TGTGCCAGCAGTTCACAGACAGTTTCAGGCTCCTACGAGCAGTACTTC. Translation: CASSSQTVSGSYEQYF.

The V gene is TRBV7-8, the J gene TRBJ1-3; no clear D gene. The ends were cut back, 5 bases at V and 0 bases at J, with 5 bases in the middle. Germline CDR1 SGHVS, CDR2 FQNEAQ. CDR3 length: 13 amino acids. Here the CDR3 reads CASSGTSGNTIYF. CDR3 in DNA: TGTGCCAGCAGCGGCACCTCTGGAAACACCATATATTTT.

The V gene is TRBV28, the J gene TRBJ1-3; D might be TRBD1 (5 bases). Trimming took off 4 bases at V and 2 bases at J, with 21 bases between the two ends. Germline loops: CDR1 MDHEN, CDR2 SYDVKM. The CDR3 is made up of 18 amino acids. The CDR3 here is CASSSPGRVNTAGNTIYF. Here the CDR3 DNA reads TGTGCCAGCAGTTCTCCAGGGAGGGTTAATACAGCTGGAAACACCATATATTTT.

CDR3 DNA sequence: TGCGCCAGCAGCGCGGGCCTCGGGGGTGGCTACACCTTC. As protein: CASSAGLGGGYTF. The V and J genes are TRBV5-1 and TRBJ1-2; possible D gene TRBD1, 5 bases. The germline V gene has CDR1 SGHRS and CDR2 YFSETQ. Trimming stripped 4 bases from V and 7 bases from J, with 14 bases between. CDR3 length: 13 amino acids.

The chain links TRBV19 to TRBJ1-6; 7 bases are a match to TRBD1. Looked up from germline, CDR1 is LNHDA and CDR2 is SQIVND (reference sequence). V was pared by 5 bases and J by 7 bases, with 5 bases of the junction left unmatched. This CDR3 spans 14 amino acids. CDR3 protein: CASSYRDSNSPLHF. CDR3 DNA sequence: TGTGCCAGTAGTTACCGGGACAGCAATTCACCCCTCCACTTT. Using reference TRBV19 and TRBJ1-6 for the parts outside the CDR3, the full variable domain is DGGITQSPKYLFRKEGQNVTLSCEQNLNHDAMYWYRQDPGQGLRLIYYSQIVNDFQKGDIAEGYSVSREKKESFPLTVTSAQKNPTAFYLCASSYRDSNSPLHFGNGTRLTVT.

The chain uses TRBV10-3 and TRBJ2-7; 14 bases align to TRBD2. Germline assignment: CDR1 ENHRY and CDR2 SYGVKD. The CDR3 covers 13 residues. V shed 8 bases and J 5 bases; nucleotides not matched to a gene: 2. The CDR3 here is CAILGLAGDEQYF. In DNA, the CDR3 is TGTGCCATCCTGGGACTAGCGGGGGACGAGCAGTACTTC.

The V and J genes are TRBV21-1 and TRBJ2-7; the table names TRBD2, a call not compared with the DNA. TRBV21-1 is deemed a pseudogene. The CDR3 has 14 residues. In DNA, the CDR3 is TGTGCCAGCAGTCATCGACGGGGGGCCGGAGAGCAGTACGTC. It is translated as CASSHRRGAGEQYV.

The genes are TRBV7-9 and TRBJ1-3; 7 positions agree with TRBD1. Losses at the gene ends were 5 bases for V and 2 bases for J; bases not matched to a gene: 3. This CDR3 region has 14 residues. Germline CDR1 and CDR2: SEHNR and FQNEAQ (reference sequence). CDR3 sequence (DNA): TGTGCCAGCAGCAAGACAGGGACTGGAAACACCATATATTTT. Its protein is CASSKTGTGNTIYF.

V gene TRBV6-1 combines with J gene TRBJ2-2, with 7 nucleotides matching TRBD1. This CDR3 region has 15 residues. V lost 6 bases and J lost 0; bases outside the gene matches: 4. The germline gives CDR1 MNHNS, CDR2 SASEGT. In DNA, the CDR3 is TGTGCCAGCAGCTCCGGACAGGCGAACACCGGGGAGCTGTTTTTT. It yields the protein CASSSGQANTGELFF.

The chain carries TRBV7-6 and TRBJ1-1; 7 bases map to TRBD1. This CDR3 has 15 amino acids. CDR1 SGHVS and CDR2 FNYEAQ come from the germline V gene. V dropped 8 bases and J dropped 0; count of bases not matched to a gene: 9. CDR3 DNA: TGTGCCAGCCGGAAACTTGACAGGGTGAACACTGAAGCTTTCTTT. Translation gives CASRKLDRVNTEAFF.

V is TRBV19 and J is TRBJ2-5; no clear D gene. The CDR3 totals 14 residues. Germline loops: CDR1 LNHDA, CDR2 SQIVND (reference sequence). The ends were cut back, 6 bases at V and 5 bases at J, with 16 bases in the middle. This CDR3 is CASSPIARRETQYF. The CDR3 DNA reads TGTGCCAGTAGCCCAATAGCAAGGCGGGAGACCCAGTACTTC.

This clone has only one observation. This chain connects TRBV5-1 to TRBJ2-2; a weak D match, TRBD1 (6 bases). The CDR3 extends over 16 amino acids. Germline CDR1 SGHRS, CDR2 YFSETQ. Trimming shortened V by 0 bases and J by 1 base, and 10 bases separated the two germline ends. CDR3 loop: CASSLEAGVNTGELFF. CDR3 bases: TGCGCCAGCAGCTTGGAGGCAGGGGTGAACACCGGGGAGCTGTTTTTT.

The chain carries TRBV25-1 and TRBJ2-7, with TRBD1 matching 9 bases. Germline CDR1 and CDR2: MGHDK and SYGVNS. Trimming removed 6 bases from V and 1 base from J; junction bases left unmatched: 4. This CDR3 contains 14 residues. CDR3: CASRGQGSSYEQYF. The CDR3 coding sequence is TGTGCCAGCAGGGGACAGGGTTCATCCTACGAGCAGTACTTC.

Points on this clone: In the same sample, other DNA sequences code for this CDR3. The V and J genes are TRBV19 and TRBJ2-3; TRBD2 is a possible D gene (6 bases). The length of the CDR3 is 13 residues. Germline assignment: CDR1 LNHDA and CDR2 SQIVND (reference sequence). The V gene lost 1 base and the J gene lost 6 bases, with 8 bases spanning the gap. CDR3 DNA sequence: TGTGCCAGTAGTATAGTAGGAGGGGATACGCAGTATTTT. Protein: CASSIVGGDTQYF.

CDR3 residues: CASSNDRGSYGYTF. Here the CDR3 DNA reads TGCGCCAGCAGCAATGACAGGGGAAGCTATGGCTACACCTTC. The chain joins TRBV10-2 to TRBJ1-2; 8 bases map to TRBD1. Germline trimming cut 6 bases from V and 4 bases from J; bases unmatched to any gene: 7. The CDR3 length is 14 residues. The germline CDR1 and CDR2 sequences are WSHSY and SAAADI.

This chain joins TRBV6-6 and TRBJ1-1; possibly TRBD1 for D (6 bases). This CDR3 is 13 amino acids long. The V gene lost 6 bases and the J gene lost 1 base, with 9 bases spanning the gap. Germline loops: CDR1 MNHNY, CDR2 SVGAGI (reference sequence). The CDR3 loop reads CASSRGQNTEAFF. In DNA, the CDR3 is TGTGCCAGCAGCAGGGGACAGAACACTGAAGCTTTCTTT.

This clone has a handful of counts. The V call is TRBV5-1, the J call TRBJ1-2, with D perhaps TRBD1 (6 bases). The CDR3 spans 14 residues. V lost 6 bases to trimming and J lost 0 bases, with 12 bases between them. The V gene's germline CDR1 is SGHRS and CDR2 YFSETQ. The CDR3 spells CASNQDSTNYGYTF. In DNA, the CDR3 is TGCGCCAGCAACCAGGACAGTACTAACTATGGCTACACCTTC.

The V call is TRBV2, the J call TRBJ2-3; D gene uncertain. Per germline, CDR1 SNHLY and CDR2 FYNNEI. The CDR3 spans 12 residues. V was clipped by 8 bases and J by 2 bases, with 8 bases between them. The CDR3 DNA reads TGTGCCAGCGGGCTTTACACAGATACGCAGTATTTT. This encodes CASGLYTDTQYF.